Presented here are 9 T cell receptor beta chains from one specimen sequenced in a study of technical replicates of blood from a few donors. Sequencing used immunoSEQ multiplex PCR; TCRdb keeps in-frame clones, though not all of them. This sample has 65,000 to 85,000 clones, with about 89% found just once. The source material was T cells isolated from PBMCs. These receptor sequences come from a human donor in good health.

About this clone: The junction does not match germline at one end; this may be a read error. The gene calls are TRBV5-1 and TRBJ2-1, with 11 nucleotides matching TRBD2. The germline V gene encodes CDR1 SGHRS and CDR2 YFSETQ. The CDR3 has 19 residues. CDR3 loop: CASSDPGLAVASSYSEQFF. The CDR3, as DNA: TGCGCCAGCAGCGATCCGGGACTAGCGGTAGCTAGCTCCTACAGTGAGCAGTTCTTC. Supplemented by reference TRBV5-1 and TRBJ2-1, the full variable domain reads KAGVTQTPRYLIKTRGQQVTLSCSPISGHRSVSWYQQTPGQGLQFLFEYFSETQRNKGNFPGRFSGRQFSNSRSEMNVSTLELGDSALYLCASSDPGLAVASSYSEQFFGPGTRLTVL.

V usage is TRBV27 and J usage is TRBJ1-4; D possibly corresponds to TRBD1 (5 bases). This CDR3 contains 15 residues. Germline assignment: CDR1 MNHEY and CDR2 SMNVEV (reference sequence). V lost 1 base and J 3 bases, leaving 9 bases between the germline ends. The CDR3 reads CASSLYRTPNEKLFF. The CDR3 nucleotides are TGTGCCAGCAGTTTATACAGGACCCCTAATGAAAAACTGTTTTTT.

This clone is a singleton in its sample. The chain carries TRBV4-2 and TRBJ1-1, with 11 nucleotides matching TRBD1. Germline V CDR1 and CDR2: LGHNA, YNFKEQ. The ends lost 3 bases at V and 3 bases at J; junction bases unmatched: 3. CDR3 length equals 15 residues. The CDR3 DNA follows: TGTGCCAGCAGCCAGGACAGGGGGCTAGACACTGAAGCTTTCTTT. Its protein product is CASSQDRGLDTEAFF.

The chain links TRBV7-2 to TRBJ1-4, with D possibly matching TRBD1 (6 bases). The CDR3 extends over 15 amino acids. Deletions cut 1 base from V and 5 bases from J, with 11 bases between. From germline, CDR1 is SGHTA and CDR2 FQGNSA. CDR3 in DNA: TGTGCCAGCAGCTTAGTGGCAGGGGTAAATGAAAAACTGTTTTTT. This translates into CASSLVAGVNEKLFF.

The chain combines TRBV19 with TRBJ2-3; tentatively, D is TRBD2 (5 bases). The CDR3 contains 15 residues. In germline, CDR1 is LNHDA, CDR2 SQIVND (reference sequence). Between the trimmed V and J ends, which lost 5 bases and 0 bases, there was a span of 12 bases. As DNA, the CDR3 is TGTGCCAGTAGTGGCCGAACTAGTAGCACAGATACGCAGTATTTT. It translates to CASSGRTSSTDTQYF.

The chain employs TRBV6-1 and TRBJ1-1, with TRBD1 identical over 10 bases. The germline V gene encodes CDR1 MNHNS and CDR2 SASEGT. This CDR3 region has 14 residues. The V segment lost 6 bases and the J segment 5 bases; nucleotides outside the gene matches: 6. In DNA form, the CDR3 reads TGTGCCAGCAGGAGGACAGGGGGAACAACTGAAGCTTTCTTT. It encodes CASRRTGGTTEAFF.

The chain employs TRBV11-2 and TRBJ1-4; D remains ambiguous. The V end was cut by 5 bases, the J end by 8 bases, with 15 bases between. Per germline, CDR1 SGHAT and CDR2 FQNNGV. The CDR3 consists of 14 residues. This CDR3 reads CASSTRRVIEKLFF. DNA for the CDR3: TGTGCCAGCAGCACGCGCCGGGTCATAGAAAAACTGTTTTTT.

The CDR3 region is CASSAGQLKTEAFF. CDR3 bases: TGTGCCAGCAGTGCGGGACAGCTTAAAACTGAAGCTTTCTTT. The gene calls are TRBV27 and TRBJ1-1, with 7 bases aligning to TRBD1. This CDR3 region has 14 residues. V lost 5 bases to trimming and J lost 5 bases; unmatched junction nucleotides: 8. Germline-derived CDR1 and CDR2 are MNHEY and SMNVEV (reference sequence).

The genes are TRBV28 and TRBJ2-3; D may be TRBD2 (5 bases). V was clipped by 7 bases and J by 3 bases, with 20 bases between them. Germline CDR1 and CDR2: MDHEN and SYDVKM. The CDR3 is 16 residues long. CDR3: CASKPVGLSKTDTQYF. The CDR3 DNA sequence: TGTGCCAGCAAACCCGTCGGACTCTCGAAAACAGATACGCAGTATTTT.